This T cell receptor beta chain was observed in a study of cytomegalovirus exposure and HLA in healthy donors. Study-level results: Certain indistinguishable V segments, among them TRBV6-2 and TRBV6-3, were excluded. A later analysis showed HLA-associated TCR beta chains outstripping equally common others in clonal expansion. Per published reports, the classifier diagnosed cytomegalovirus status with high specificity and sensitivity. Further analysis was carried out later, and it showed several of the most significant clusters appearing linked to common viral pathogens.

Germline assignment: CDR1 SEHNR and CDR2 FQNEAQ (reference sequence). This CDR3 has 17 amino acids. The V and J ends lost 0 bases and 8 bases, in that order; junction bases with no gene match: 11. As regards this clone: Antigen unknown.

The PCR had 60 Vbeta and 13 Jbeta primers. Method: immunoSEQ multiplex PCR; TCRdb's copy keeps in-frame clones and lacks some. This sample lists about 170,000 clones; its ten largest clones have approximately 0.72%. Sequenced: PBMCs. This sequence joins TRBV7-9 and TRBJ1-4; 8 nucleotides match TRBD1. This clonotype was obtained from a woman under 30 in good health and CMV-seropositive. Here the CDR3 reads CASSLAGPGTGQEKLFF. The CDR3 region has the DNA TGTGCCAGCAGCTTAGCCGGCCCCGGGACAGGACAAGAAAAACTGTTTTTT.